What follows describes a single T cell receptor (beta chain). The data were obtained in a study of blood T cell repertoires in COVID-19. Study in general: Both acute and convalescent COVID-19 samples were obtained from the United States, Italy and Spain. Sample material is recorded as cDNA or gDNA derived from T cells, B-cell-depleted T cells, or PBMCs.

Source study methods: Reference gene primer amplification in the assay estimated nucleated cell counts. Clones were sequenced by immunoSEQ multiplex PCR, and TCRdb holds only the in-frame ones, with some missing. V and J calls plus clone size are reproduced from that table; the DNA served to infer D and trimming. The table has some 120,000 clones, roughly four fifths seen once. J was trimmed by 8 bases and V by 0 bases; bases with no gene match: 2. Germline CDR1 and CDR2: LNHNV and YYDKDF (reference sequence). This CDR3 region has 13 residues. The origin of this receptor is a woman in her forties or fifties with acute or convalescent COVID-19. The genes are TRBV15 and TRBJ1-1, with TRBD1 identical over 8 bases. The sequencing input was peripheral blood. The chain's CDR3 is CATSRDRDREAFF. CDR3 DNA sequence: TGTGCCACCAGCAGAGATCGGGACAGGGAAGCTTTCTTT.